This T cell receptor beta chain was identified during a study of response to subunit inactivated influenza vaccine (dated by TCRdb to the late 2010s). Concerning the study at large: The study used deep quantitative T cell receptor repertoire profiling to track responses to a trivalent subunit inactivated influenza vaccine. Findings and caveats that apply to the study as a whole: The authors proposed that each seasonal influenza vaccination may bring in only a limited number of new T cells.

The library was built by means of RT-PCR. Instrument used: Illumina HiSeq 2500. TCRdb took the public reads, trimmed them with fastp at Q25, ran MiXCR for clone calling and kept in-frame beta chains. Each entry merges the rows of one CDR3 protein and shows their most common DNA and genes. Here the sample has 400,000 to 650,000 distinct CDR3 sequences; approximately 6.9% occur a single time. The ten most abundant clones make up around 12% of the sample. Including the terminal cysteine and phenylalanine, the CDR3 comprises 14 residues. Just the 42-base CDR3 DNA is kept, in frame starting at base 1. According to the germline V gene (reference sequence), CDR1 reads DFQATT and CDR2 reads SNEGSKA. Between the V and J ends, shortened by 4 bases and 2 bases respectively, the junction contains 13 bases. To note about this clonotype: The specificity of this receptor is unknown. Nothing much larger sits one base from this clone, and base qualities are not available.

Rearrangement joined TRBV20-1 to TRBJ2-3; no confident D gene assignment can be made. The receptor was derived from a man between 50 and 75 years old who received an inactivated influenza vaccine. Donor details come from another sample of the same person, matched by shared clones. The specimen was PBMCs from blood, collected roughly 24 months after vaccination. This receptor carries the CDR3 CSATPRIPTDTQYF. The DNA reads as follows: TGCAGTGCTACGCCTAGGATCCCCACAGATACGCAGTATTTT.